The entry below gives a single T cell receptor (beta chain) sequence along with its context. Its antigen is unknown. The CDR3 runs to 17 residues. Germline CDR1 and CDR2: MDHEN and SYDVKM. The trim removed 6 bases at V and 0 bases at J, leaving 7 bases unmatched. This entry is derived from a study of blood T cells in healthy people across ages. Across the whole study: About one barcoded beta molecule per two T cells was the capture yield of template switching. Study-wide findings and caveats: From one million sequenced T cells, diversity estimates were lower bounds.

With a J-beta primer mix and a sample-barcoded 5' primer, a second PCR ran about 6 to 11 cycles. TCRdb ran MiXCR on the 5' RACE reads and lists one entry per CDR3 protein. The data contain around 700,000 distinct CDR3 sequences, around 25% of them seen just once; the ten biggest clones take up roughly 9%. The data also belong to a second study, concerning T cells of mothers and their children.

The chain recombines TRBV28 with TRBJ2-1, with 11 bases matching TRBD2. The source material was blood. This receptor was taken from a boy aged 5-17 years in good health. In DNA, the CDR3 is TGTGCCAGCAGACCGACTAGCGGGAAGAGCTCCTACAATGAGCAGTTCTTC. This codes for CASRPTSGKSSYNEQFF.